This T cell receptor (beta chain) stems from a study of Graves' ophthalmopathy and Graves' hyperthyroidism. Comments on this clonotype: Its antigen is as yet unknown.

CDR3 length: 11 amino acids. Trimming stripped 9 bases from V and 8 bases from J, with 10 bases between. CDR1 and CDR2 from the germline V gene are ENHRY and SYGVKD. RNA served as the template for amplifying TCR beta CDR3 regions. The library came from an HTBI-primed first-round RT-PCR and a second-round multiplex PCR. TCRdb redid the calling of the multiplex PCR reads with MiXCR, one entry per CDR3 protein. This sample has about 660,000 distinct CDR3 sequences, with roughly two fifths found just once. General study findings and limits: Separation of ophthalmopathy from stable hyperthyroidism was achieved by a 13-signature model, at around 90% sensitivity and around 81% specificity.

Each donor who had ophthalmopathy showed moderate-to-severe activity, a CAS of ≥3, a NOSPECS of ≥4, and a duration under 3 months. The diagnosis combined clinical symptoms, thyroxine, TRAb, thyroid ultrasound and orbital computed tomography scans. V gene TRBV10-3 combines with J gene TRBJ2-2; the D gene is possibly TRBD2 (5 bases). Sample: peripheral blood. The receptor's source is an adult man with Graves' ophthalmopathy. CDR3 DNA: TGTGCCATTGGGAGCGAAGGGGAGCTGTTTTTT. Its translation is CAIGSEGELFF.